This TCR beta chain derives from a study of CD8 T cells in ankylosing spondylitis (TCRdb year 2017). Looking at the study overall: The study set out to find disease-linked TCR variants by profiling T cell receptor beta repertoires in ankylosing spondylitis patients and healthy donors. The full study cohort was made up of 25 to 30 ankylosing spondylitis patients and about a hundred healthy donors. Peripheral blood samples were taken, and synovial fluid was additionally collected from ankylosing spondylitis patients.

From cysteine to phenylalanine, the CDR3 is 13 amino acids long. CDR3 DNA is the only sequence kept; it has 39 bases, read in frame from the first base. The germline V gene yields SGHRS for CDR1 and YFSETQ for CDR2. The study at large found these results: Some of the motif variants had been reported before in the synovial fluid and blood of reactive arthritis patients, a finding that suggests common disease-initiation mechanisms. According to the report, matched synovial fluid samples from ankylosing spondylitis patients were significantly enriched for the disease-linked clones. The disease-linked clones showed a CD8+ phenotype and occurred at relatively low frequencies in peripheral blood. Blood from ankylosing spondylitis patients appeared to be characterized by a TCR beta motif made up of several highly homologous amino acid variants.

Instrument used: Illumina HiSeq 2500. Quantitative 5'-RACE with molecular barcodes was used to prepare TCR beta libraries. The original methods were these. A new computational method, built on a probabilistic model of VDJ rearrangement, was used to identify disease-linked TCR variants. TCRdb trimmed the raw reads at Q25, called clones with MiXCR and kept productive beta chains. CDR3 protein sequences are deduplicated, and each keeps its most common genes and DNA. The V and J calls reflect TCRdb's pipeline rather than the authors' work. Counted in this sample were approximately 240,000 distinct CDR3 sequences; under 12% of them appeared once. The leading ten clones occupy 2.5% to 3% of the sample. With regard to this clonotype: Its antigen has not been determined. It may be a read error: a sequence one base away is much more abundant.

Sequenced sample: blood, either unsorted or a sorted T cell fraction (not recorded which). The rearranged chain carries TRBV5-1 and TRBJ2-3, and TRBD2 matches 7 of the central bases. This TCR came from a male donor with ankylosing spondylitis or in good health (not recorded which). DNA sequence: TGCGCCAGCAGCTTGGAGGCGGGAGATGCGCAGTATTTT. Its protein is CASSLEAGDAQYF.